This T cell receptor beta chain was recorded in a study of blood T cell repertoires in COVID-19. Study information: Both acute and convalescent COVID-19 samples were obtained from the United States, Italy and Spain. T cells, B-cell-depleted T cells, or PBMCs supplied cDNA or gDNA.

Study processing details: Amplification with reference gene primers provided the estimates of nucleated cell counts. Method: immunoSEQ multiplex PCR; TCRdb's copy keeps in-frame clones and lacks some. V, J and clone size were drawn from that table, and D and trimming were deduced from the DNA. Among about 68,000 clones listed, about nine tenths were seen once. V lost 5 bases and J lost 3, with 11 bases in between. Germline V gives CDR1 SEHNR, CDR2 FQNEAQ (reference sequence). The CDR3 extends over 13 amino acids. This TCR was recovered from a man aged 25 to 45 with acute or convalescent COVID-19. V usage is TRBV7-9 and J usage is TRBJ2-7, with TRBD1 as a possible D gene (5 bases). Sequencing input: peripheral blood. The CDR3 nucleotides read TGTGCCAGCAGCCCGACAGAATACTACGAGCAGTACTTC. It specifies CASSPTEYYEQYF.